Listed below are T cell receptor beta chains from one sample, sequenced in a study of cytomegalovirus exposure and HLA in healthy donors. The table came from immunoSEQ multiplex PCR; TCRdb's copy has only in-frame clones and leaves some out. This repertoire shows fewer than 85,000 clones, about 78% found once; its top ten account for 5.5%. Material: PBMCs. Every receptor here comes from a male donor in good health and CMV-seropositive. Both conserved end residues are part of each CDR3. Fields, in order: CDR3 length, J gene, clone size, V gene, D gene, CDR3 protein, CDR3 DNA. The D gene is left open where the match is weak. Not every row has a clone size; where given, it reads once, few, many or a size class.

>14|TRBJ2-5|once|TRBV7-7|-
CASSPGHNQETQYF
TGTGCTAGCAGCCCGGGACACAACCAAGAGACCCAGTACTTC
>17|TRBJ1-2|-|TRBV18|TRBD1
CASSPEVGTGVNYGYTF
TGTGCCAGCTCACCAGAGGTTGGGACAGGGGTTAACTATGGCTACACCTTC
>17|TRBJ1-2|once|TRBV11-2|-
CASSLIGIPRGNYGYTF
TGTGCCAGCAGCTTAATAGGAATCCCCAGGGGCAACTATGGCTACACCTTC
>14|TRBJ1-1|-|TRBV10-3|-
CAISESTGGAEAFF
TGTGCCATCAGTGAGTCGACTGGGGGGGCTGAAGCTTTCTTT
>14|TRBJ1-5|-|TRBV19|-
CASSIGWEVQPQHF
TGTGCCAGTAGTATAGGTTGGGAGGTTCAGCCCCAGCATTTT
>14|TRBJ1-5|-|TRBV6-5|-
CASSYQGTGQPQHF
TGTGCCAGCAGTTACCAGGGGACGGGTCAGCCCCAGCATTTT
>14|TRBJ2-3|-|TRBV2|-
CASSEGEYTDTQYF
TGTGCCAGCAGTGAAGGCGAATACACAGATACGCAGTATTTT
>13|TRBJ1-1|few|TRBV5-1|-
CASSETVNTEAFF
TGCGCCAGCAGCGAGACAGTGAACACTGAAGCTTTCTTT
>13|TRBJ1-3|-|TRBV6-1|TRBD1
CASGTGAGNTIYF
TGTGCCAGCGGGACAGGGGCTGGAAACACCATATATTTT
>15|TRBJ2-5|-|TRBV5-4|-
CASTLPRAGQETQYF
TGTGCCAGCACCCTCCCCAGGGCAGGGCAAGAGACCCAGTACTTC
>13|TRBJ1-1|-|TRBV28|TRBD1
CASSLQGDTEAFF
TGTGCCAGCAGTTTACAGGGGGACACTGAAGCTTTCTTT
>13|TRBJ2-7|-|TRBV29-1|TRBD2
CSVVDGGTYEQYF
TGCAGCGTTGTGGACGGGGGGACCTACGAGCAGTACTTC
>12|TRBJ2-3|-|TRBV7-2|-
CASSQGRVTQYF
TGTGCCAGCAGCCAGGGGCGAGTAACGCAGTATTTT
>14|TRBJ1-1|-|TRBV2|TRBD1
CASRNRGMNTEAFF
TGTGCCAGCCGCAACAGGGGGATGAACACTGAAGCTTTCTTT
>11|TRBJ2-7|-|TRBV2|-
CASSVTGRQYF
TGTGCCAGCAGTGTAACCGGGAGGCAGTACTTC
>17|TRBJ2-7|-|TRBV27|TRBD1
CASSLYPPGQGPYEQYF
TGTGCCAGCAGTTTATACCCCCCGGGACAGGGTCCCTACGAGCAGTACTTC
>16|TRBJ1-5|-|TRBV7-2|TRBD1
CASSYIGTGENQPQHF
TGTGCCAGCAGCTACATTGGGACAGGCGAGAATCAGCCCCAGCATTTT
>12|TRBJ2-7|-|TRBV7-9|TRBD2
CSSSSGSYEQYF
TGTTCCAGCAGTAGCGGGTCCTACGAGCAGTACTTC
>15|TRBJ2-5|-|TRBV7-2|-
CASSQKTSRRETQYF
TGTGCCAGCAGCCAGAAGACATCCCGACGAGAGACCCAGTACTTC
>16|TRBJ2-7|-|TRBV6-5|TRBD2
CASSSPAGLAGSEQYF
TGTGCCAGCAGTTCCCCGGCGGGACTAGCGGGTAGCGAGCAGTACTTC
>14|TRBJ2-1|-|TRBV28|TRBD2
CVVRRLAGGNEQFF
TGTGTCGTCCGGAGGCTAGCGGGAGGGAATGAGCAGTTCTTC
>15|TRBJ2-1|-|TRBV4-2|-
CASSQGPGVVDEQFF
TGTGCCAGCAGCCAAGGACCAGGGGTGGTAGATGAGCAGTTCTTC
>15|TRBJ2-3|-|TRBV5-1|TRBD2
CASSLGGTSRRVQYF
TGCGCCAGCAGCTTGGGTGGGACTAGCCGGCGTGTGCAGTATTTT
>18|TRBJ1-2|-|TRBV4-2|TRBD1
CASSQERRDRSSNYGYTF
TGTGCCAGCAGCCAAGAACGCCGGGACAGGAGTTCTAACTATGGCTACACCTTC
>16|TRBJ1-3|few|TRBV28|-
CASSRPGYDSGNTIYF
TGTGCCAGCAGTCGTCCAGGGTATGACTCTGGAAACACCATATATTTT
>14|TRBJ2-7|-|TRBV6-6|-
CASSSRDGSYEQYF
TGTGCCAGCAGTTCACGGGACGGGAGCTACGAGCAGTACTTC
>14|TRBJ2-7|few|TRBV6-1|-
CALEAGRFSYEQYF
TGTGCCTTGGAGGCGGGGAGGTTTTCCTACGAGCAGTACTTC
>14|TRBJ2-2|-|TRBV6-4|-
CASSRLQNTGELFF
TGTGCCAGTTCGAGGTTACAGAACACCGGGGAGCTGTTTTTT
>14|TRBJ2-3|-|TRBV29-1|TRBD2
CSVEGSGRADTQYF
TGCAGCGTTGAAGGGTCGGGGAGGGCAGATACGCAGTATTTT
>15|TRBJ2-7|-|TRBV6-5|-
CASSYSDSENYEQYF
TGTGCCAGCAGTTACTCTGACAGTGAAAACTACGAGCAGTACTTC
>16|TRBJ1-2|-|TRBV28|-
CASSLRGSGVSYGYTF
TGTGCCAGCAGTTTACGAGGGTCAGGGGTGAGCTATGGCTACACCTTC
>15|TRBJ2-3|-|TRBV5-1|TRBD2
CASSLVGAGEDTQYF
TGCGCCAGCAGCTTGGTTGGAGCGGGAGAGGATACGCAGTATTTT
>12|TRBJ1-1|-|TRBV7-2|TRBD1
CASRVQGAEAFF
TGTGCCAGCAGAGTACAGGGGGCTGAAGCTTTCTTT
>16|TRBJ2-4|few|TRBV6-6|-
CASSYRGPAAKNIQYF
TGTGCCAGCAGTTACAGGGGCCCAGCAGCCAAAAACATTCAGTACTTC
>15|TRBJ1-1|few|TRBV4-3|-
CASSQGAGLNTEAFF
TGCGCCAGCAGCCAGGGGGCAGGATTGAACACTGAAGCTTTCTTT
>13|TRBJ2-7|-|TRBV7-9|-
CASSLTASYEQYF
TGTGCCAGCAGCTTAACAGCCTCCTACGAGCAGTACTTC
>14|TRBJ2-1|-|TRBV7-9|-
CASSLGTVYNEQFF
TGTGCCAGCAGCTTAGGGACTGTCTACAATGAGCAGTTCTTC
>14|TRBJ2-7|-|TRBV5-1|TRBD1
CASSSGTEAYEQYF
TGCGCCAGCAGCTCCGGGACAGAAGCCTACGAGCAGTACTTC
>16|TRBJ1-1|-|TRBV7-8|TRBD1
CASSLGDRSLNTEAFF
TGTGCCAGCAGCTTAGGGGACAGAAGTTTGAACACTGAAGCTTTCTTT
>13|TRBJ1-5|-|TRBV29-1|-
CSVWGGFNQPQHF
TGCAGCGTTTGGGGGGGTTTCAATCAGCCCCAGCATTTT
>16|TRBJ2-2|-|TRBV27|TRBD1
CASSSGTGGNLGELFF
TGTGCCAGCAGTTCTGGGACAGGGGGTAATTTGGGGGAGCTGTTTTTT
>13|TRBJ1-5|-|TRBV6-1|-
CASSTGGREPQHF
TGTGCCAGCAGCACGGGGGGGAGGGAGCCCCAGCATTTT
>16|TRBJ2-3|-|TRBV4-2|-
CASSQDAARVGDTQYF
TGTGCCAGCAGCCAAGATGCGGCGCGGGTCGGGGATACGCAGTATTTT
>16|TRBJ1-4|-|TRBV6-1|TRBD1
CASSEGTGGSRGKLFF
TGTGCCAGCAGTGAAGGGACAGGGGGCTCCAGGGGAAAACTGTTTTTT
>16|TRBJ2-2|medium-sized|TRBV9|TRBD2
CASSVLAGVSTGELFF
TGTGCCAGCAGCGTGCTAGCGGGAGTAAGCACCGGGGAGCTGTTTTTT
>12|TRBJ1-3|few|TRBV6-6|-
CASSSGGNTIYF
TGTGCCAGCAGTTCGGGTGGAAACACCATATATTTT
>13|TRBJ2-7|once|TRBV6-5|TRBD2
CASSGAGIYEQYF
TGTGCCAGCAGCGGAGCGGGGATCTACGAGCAGTACTTC
>19|TRBJ2-1|-|TRBV4-1|TRBD2
CASSQDLISTSGRSNEQFF
TGCGCCAGCAGCCAAGATCTTATTTCTACTAGCGGGAGGAGCAATGAGCAGTTCTTC
>15|TRBJ1-1|-|TRBV4-1|-
CASSQDLRDLGQAFF
TGCGCCAGCAGCCAAGATTTGCGGGATCTAGGGCAAGCTTTCTTT
>15|TRBJ2-5|-|TRBV7-9|TRBD2
CASSWIRRGQETQYF
TGTGCCAGCAGCTGGATCAGGCGGGGGCAAGAGACCCAGTACTTC
>16|TRBJ2-7|-|TRBV9|-
CASSPKGGFSSYEQYF
TGTGCCAGCAGCCCCAAGGGAGGTTTCAGCTCCTACGAGCAGTACTTC
>13|TRBJ2-7|-|TRBV7-2|TRBD1
CASSLGRGYEQYF
TGTGCCAGCAGCTTGGGCAGGGGGTACGAGCAGTACTTC
>13|TRBJ2-4|-|TRBV6-4|TRBD1
CASSGTGGDIQYF
TGTGCCAGCAGCGGGACAGGGGGTGACATTCAGTACTTC
>16|TRBJ2-4|-|TRBV18|TRBD2
CASSPTSGGSPNIQYF
TGTGCCAGCTCACCGACTAGCGGGGGGTCCCCAAACATTCAGTACTTC
>15|TRBJ1-4|few|TRBV4-1|TRBD1
CASSRRQGTNEKLFF
TGCGCCAGCAGCCGCAGACAGGGGACGAATGAAAAACTGTTTTTT
>15|TRBJ2-7|-|TRBV29-1|TRBD2
CSVVRSGGPLYEQYF
TGCAGCGTTGTTAGGTCGGGAGGCCCCCTCTACGAGCAGTACTTC
>16|TRBJ2-7|few|TRBV5-1|TRBD2
CASSLGWPSGLDEQYF
TGCGCCAGCAGCCTCGGCTGGCCTAGCGGGTTAGACGAGCAGTACTTC
>17|TRBJ1-1|many|TRBV19|TRBD1
CASSTTGTGMRDTEAFF
TGTGCCAGTAGTACGACCGGGACAGGGATGAGGGACACTGAAGCTTTCTTT
>15|TRBJ2-3|-|TRBV6-1|TRBD2
CASSTLAGAGNTQYF
TGTGCCAGCAGTACTTTAGCGGGAGCGGGGAATACGCAGTATTTT
>14|TRBJ1-5|-|TRBV18|TRBD1
CASSPGTGEQPQHF
TGTGCCAGCTCACCCGGGACAGGGGAACAGCCCCAGCATTTT